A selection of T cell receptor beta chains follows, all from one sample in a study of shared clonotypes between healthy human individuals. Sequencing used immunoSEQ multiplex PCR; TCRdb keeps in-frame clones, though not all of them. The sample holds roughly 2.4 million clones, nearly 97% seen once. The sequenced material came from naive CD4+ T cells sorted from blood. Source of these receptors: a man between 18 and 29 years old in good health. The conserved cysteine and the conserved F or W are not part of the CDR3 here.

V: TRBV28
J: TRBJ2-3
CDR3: AFRDRLTDTQY

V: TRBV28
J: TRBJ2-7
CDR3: ATCGLAGGPTYEQY

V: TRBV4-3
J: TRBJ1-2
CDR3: ASSQDRGNVGYGYT

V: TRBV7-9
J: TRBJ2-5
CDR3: ASSLWDRVETQY

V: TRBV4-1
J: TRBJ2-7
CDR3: ASSQVTPEKQY

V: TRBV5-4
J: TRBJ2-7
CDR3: ASSRTGSYEQY

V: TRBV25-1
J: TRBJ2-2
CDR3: ASSQTSGSVSYTGELF

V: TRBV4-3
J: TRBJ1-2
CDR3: ASSQGFPPGTYGYT

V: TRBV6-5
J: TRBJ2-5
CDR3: ASSSGTITTQY

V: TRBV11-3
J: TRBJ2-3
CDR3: ASSATGTDTQY

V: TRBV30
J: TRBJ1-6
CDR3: AWSDRSNSPLH

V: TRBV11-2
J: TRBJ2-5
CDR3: ASTAARGETQY

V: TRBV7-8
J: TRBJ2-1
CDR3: ASSLGASGVYNEQF

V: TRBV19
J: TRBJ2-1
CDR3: ASAGYNEQF

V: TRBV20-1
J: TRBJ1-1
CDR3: SAMANTEAF

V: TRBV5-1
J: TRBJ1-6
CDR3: ASSLVPSNSPLH

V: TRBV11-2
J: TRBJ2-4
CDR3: ASSFLGGLAKNIQY

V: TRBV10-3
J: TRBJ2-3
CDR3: AISGASGTDTQY

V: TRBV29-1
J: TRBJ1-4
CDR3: SVSKQTGSNEKLF

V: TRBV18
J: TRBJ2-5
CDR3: ASSPQRRGSLVEETQY